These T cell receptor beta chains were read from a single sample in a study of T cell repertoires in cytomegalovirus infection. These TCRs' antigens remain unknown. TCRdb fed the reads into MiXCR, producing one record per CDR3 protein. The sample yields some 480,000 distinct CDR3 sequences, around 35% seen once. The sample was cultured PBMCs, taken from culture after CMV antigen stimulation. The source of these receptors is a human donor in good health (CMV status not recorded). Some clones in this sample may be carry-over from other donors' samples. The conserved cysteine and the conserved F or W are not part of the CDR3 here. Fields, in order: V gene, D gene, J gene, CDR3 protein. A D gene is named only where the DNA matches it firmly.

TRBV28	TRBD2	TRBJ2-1	ASSNYGAGGEGEQF
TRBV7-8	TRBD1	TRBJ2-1	ASSSGTGPSGEQF
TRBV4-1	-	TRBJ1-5	ASSQVKAQRQPQH
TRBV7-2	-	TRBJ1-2	ASSPGRADATLLYGYT
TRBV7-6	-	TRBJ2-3	ASSPPGQDTQY
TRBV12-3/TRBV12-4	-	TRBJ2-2	ASSLTLNTGELF
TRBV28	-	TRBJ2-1	ASRNPRSQF
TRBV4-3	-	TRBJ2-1	ASSQVTMNNEQF
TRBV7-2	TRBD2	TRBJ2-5	ASSLHIGGSPQETQY
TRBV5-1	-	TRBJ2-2	ASSYLTGMNTGELF
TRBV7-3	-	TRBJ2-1	ASSLYVGSSYNEQF
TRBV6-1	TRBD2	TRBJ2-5	ASSRLAEIQETQY
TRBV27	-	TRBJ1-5	ASSNGANQPQH
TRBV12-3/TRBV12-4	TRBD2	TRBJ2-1	ASSPSPAGGPGEQF
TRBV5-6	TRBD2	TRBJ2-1	ASSKTSGPGNEQF
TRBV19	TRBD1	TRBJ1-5	ASSITGQGNQPQH
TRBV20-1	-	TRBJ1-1	SASMHPVVEAF
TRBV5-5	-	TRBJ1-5	ASTLGPRGGNQPQH
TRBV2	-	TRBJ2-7	ASSDGRHSYEQY
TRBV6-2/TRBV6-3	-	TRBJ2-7	ASNRATYEQY
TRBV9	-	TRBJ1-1	ASRAPLNTEAF
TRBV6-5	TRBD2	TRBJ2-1	ASSYLRLAVNEQF
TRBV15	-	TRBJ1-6	ATSKVLGQGLDSPLH
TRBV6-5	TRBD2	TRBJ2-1	ASNNLADNEQF
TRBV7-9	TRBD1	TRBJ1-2	ASSLNRGPYGYT
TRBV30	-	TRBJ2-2	AWRIGNTGELF
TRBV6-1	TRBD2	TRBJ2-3	ASSLAGTRQDTQY
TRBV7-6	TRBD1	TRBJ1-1	ASSLRQGTNTEAF
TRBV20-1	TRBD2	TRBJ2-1	SASAQLAGSYNEQF
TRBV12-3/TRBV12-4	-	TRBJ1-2	ASSLGTAHGYT
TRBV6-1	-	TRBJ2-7	ASRRGHSSYEQY
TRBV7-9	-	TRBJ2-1	ASSLFGTEQF
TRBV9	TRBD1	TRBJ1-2	ASSVDLRQGRFGYT
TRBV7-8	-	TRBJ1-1	ASSLTGRDGAF
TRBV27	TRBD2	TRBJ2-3	ASRPLAGDGNTQY
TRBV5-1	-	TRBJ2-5	ASSFEWGGFETQY
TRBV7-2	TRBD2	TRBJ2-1	ASSEGSGREELQF
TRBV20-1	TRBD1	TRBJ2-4	SAPGQGRIQY
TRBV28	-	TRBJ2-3	ASSLSRDPEGY
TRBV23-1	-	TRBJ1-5	ASSQSGQHQPQH
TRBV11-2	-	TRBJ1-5	ASSFQGSQPQH